A single sample gave rise to the 8 T cell receptor beta chains below, sequenced in a study of blood T cells in healthy people across ages (dated by TCRdb to between 2014 and 2016). Receptor libraries were prepared by 5' RACE. The sample was run on an Illumina HiSeq 2500. The second PCR ran for roughly 6 to 11 cycles and used a J-beta primer mix along with a sample-barcoded 5' primer. TCRdb reprocessing: public reads trimmed at Q25 with fastp, clones called with MiXCR, in-frame beta chains kept. Entries are consolidated by CDR3 protein sequence, retaining the most common genes and DNA. For this sample the table gives under 1,000,000 distinct CDR3 sequences, of which 30% to 45% were detected only once. Roughly 13% of the sample lies in the top ten. The specimen was blood. These receptor sequences come from a man younger than 35 in good health.

CDR3 sequence (DNA): TGTGCCAGCAGCAAAAGCACAACTAGCGGGGGGCCACCCGGCACAGATACGCAGTATTTT. Translated, it gives CASSKSTTSGGPPGTDTQYF. V and J are TRBV21-1 and TRBJ2-3; the table's D call TRBD2 went unverified against the DNA. TRBV21-1 is annotated as a pseudogene. CDR3 length equals 20 residues.

The V and J genes are TRBV12-3 or TRBV12-4 and TRBJ1-5; D perhaps matches TRBD1 (6 bases). Deletions cut 6 bases from V and 3 bases from J, with 12 bases between. The CDR3 loop spans 14 amino acids. The CDR3 is CASRSRDTNQPQHF. CDR3 nucleotide sequence: TGTGCCAGCAGGTCCCGGGACACCAATCAGCCCCAGCATTTT.

The table lists this clonotype with a few counts. The J gene is TRBJ1-5, the V gene TRBV2; D is possibly TRBD1 (6 bases). Per the germline V gene, CDR1 is SNHLY and CDR2 is FYNNEI. Trimming cost V 2 bases and J 0 bases, with 23 bases left between them. This CDR3 is built from 20 residues. The CDR3 nucleotides are TGTGCCAGCAGTGAACCCGCGGATTTTGGGGGCCACTATAGCAATCAGCCCCAGCATTTT. Amino acids: CASSEPADFGGHYSNQPQHF.

This clonotype was recorded at least ten times. The chain links TRBV7-3 to TRBJ2-7, with D maybe TRBD1 (5 bases). Germline CDR1 is SGHTA and CDR2 is FQGTGA. Trimming left V 4 bases short and J 6 bases short, with 10 bases between. The CDR3 is 12 amino acids. CDR3 sequence: CASSSRGGEQYF. The CDR3 coding sequence is TGTGCCAGCAGCTCTAGGGGTGGCGAGCAGTACTTC.

CDR3 protein: CASSDSGQGAGEQFF. In DNA form, the CDR3 reads TGTGCCAGCAGTGACTCGGGACAGGGGGCAGGTGAGCAGTTCTTC. The J gene is TRBJ2-1, the V gene TRBV6-4, with TRBD1 matching over 12 bases. Unmatched junction bases numbered 3, after V lost 0 bases and J lost 9 bases. Germline lookup yields CDR1 MRHNA and CDR2 SNTAGT. The CDR3 runs to 15 residues.

This clonotype has only a few counts. This chain joins TRBV29-1 and TRBJ2-7; tentative D call: TRBD2 (5 bases). CDR3 length: 14 amino acids. Trimming took 8 bases from V and 7 from J, leaving 24 bases between them. Germline assignment: CDR1 SQVTM and CDR2 ANQGSEA. The CDR3 region has the DNA TGCAGCATCCCCGGGGATAGAGTCTACAATGAGCAGTACTTC. It translates to CSIPGDRVYNEQYF.

On this clonotype itself: A much larger clone lies a single base off, so this may be a read error. The rearrangement uses TRBV3-1 and TRBJ2-5; D is ambiguous. Germline loops: CDR1 LGHDT, CDR2 YNNKEL (reference sequence). Deletions cut 9 bases from V and 4 bases from J, with 21 bases between. CDR3 length: 15 amino acids. The CDR3 nucleotides read TGTGCCAGTCATCCCTTACGGGCCACACCAGAGACCCAGTACTTC. Its protein product is CASHPLRATPETQYF.

The sample holds a few counts of this clonotype. The genes are TRBV9 and TRBJ1-1; perhaps TRBD1 as D (5 bases). The CDR3 consists of 13 residues. Germline lookup yields CDR1 SGDLS and CDR2 YYNGEE. Between the trimmed V and J ends, which lost 3 bases and 7 bases, there was a span of 13 bases. The CDR3 region is CASSEWGSNEAFF. DNA of the CDR3: TGTGCCAGCAGCGAGTGGGGCAGTAATGAAGCTTTCTTT.